This TCR beta chain was identified in a study of identical twins. Findings of the study overall: Out-of-frame beta chain sequences displayed weaker excess sharing between twins.

Every sampled donor was Caucasian and healthy. A universal primer site arose from template switching, and cDNA bore unique molecular identifiers. TCRdb processed the 5' RACE reads anew with MiXCR; each CDR3 protein has one entry. The sample lists roughly 250,000 distinct CDR3 sequences; about 7% were seen once. Germline CDR1 and CDR2: KGHDR and SFDVKD. This CDR3 has 17 amino acids. V gave up 0 bases and J gave up 7 bases; unmatched junction bases: 4. This clonotype has just a few counts. Its antigen is not known. Another study also made use of these data, one on yellow fever vaccine responses in identical twins. That source reports: Twins' vaccine T cell response reportedly gave the appearance of partial convergence and partial personalization.

The source material was memory (CD45RO+) T cells sorted from blood. The sequence was collected from a woman younger than 35 in good health. The chain uses TRBV24-1 and TRBJ2-1, with TRBD2 identical over 14 bases. As DNA, the CDR3 is TGTGCCACCAGTGATTTGCCGACTAGCGGGAGGGGGAATGAGCAGTTCTTC. Translated, it gives CATSDLPTSGRGNEQFF.